This T cell receptor beta chain was profiled in a study of blood T cells in healthy people across ages. The CDR3 spans 12 residues. V was cut by 6 bases and J by 4 bases, with 7 bases left in between. Through a sample-barcoded 5' primer and a J-beta primer mix, a second PCR was run for 7 to 11 cycles. TCRdb re-called the 5' RACE reads with MiXCR, one entry per CDR3 protein. The repertoire holds almost 800,000 distinct CDR3 sequences, with 55% to 75% as singletons. This clonotype has more than one count but fewer than ten. This receptor was taken from a man in his thirties or forties in good health. V and J are TRBV12-3 or TRBV12-4 and TRBJ1-5; D not certain. Sequencing input: blood. This chain's CDR3 is CASSLINQPQHF. The DNA of the CDR3 is TGTGCCAGCAGCCTAATTAATCAGCCCCAGCATTTT.